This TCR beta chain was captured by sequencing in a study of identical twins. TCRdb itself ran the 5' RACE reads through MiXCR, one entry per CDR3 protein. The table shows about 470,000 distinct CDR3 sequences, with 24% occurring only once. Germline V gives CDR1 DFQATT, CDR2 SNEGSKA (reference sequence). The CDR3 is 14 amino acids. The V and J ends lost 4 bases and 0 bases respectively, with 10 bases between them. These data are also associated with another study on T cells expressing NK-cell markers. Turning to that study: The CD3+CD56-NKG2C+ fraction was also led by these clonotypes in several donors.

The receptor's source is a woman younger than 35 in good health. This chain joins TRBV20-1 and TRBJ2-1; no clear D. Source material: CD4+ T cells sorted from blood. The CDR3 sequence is CSAMRLSSYNEQFF. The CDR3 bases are TGCAGTGCTATGCGGCTGAGCTCCTACAATGAGCAGTTCTTC.